The 10 T cell receptor beta chains below were found in one sample sequenced in a study of T cells in Graves' hyperthyroidism and ophthalmopathy. TCR beta CDR3 regions were amplified from RNA. The HTBI primer set served for first-round RT-PCR of the TCR CDR3. TCRdb re-called the multiplex PCR reads through MiXCR, storing one row per CDR3 protein. The sample consists of about 640,000 distinct CDR3 sequences, about 14% of them appearing once. The sequenced sample was blood. These receptors came from a woman aged 45-60 years with Graves' ophthalmopathy.

The table lists this clonotype with a few counts. The J gene is TRBJ2-1, the V gene TRBV4-1; TRBD2 agrees at 9 bases. The CDR3 spans 14 residues. After removal of 1 base from V and 8 bases from J, the junction contained 3 bases not matched to a gene. Looked up from germline, CDR1 is MGHRA and CDR2 is YSYEKL. The CDR3 coding sequence is TGCGCCAGCAGCCAAGTAGTAGCGGGGGATGAGCAGTTCTTC. Its translation: CASSQVVAGDEQFF.

For this clonotype: Being one base from a much bigger clone, this may be a read error. The chain has TRBV28 and TRBJ2-7; D is perhaps TRBD2 (6 bases). CDR3 length: 17 residues. Germline V gene sequence: CDR1 MDHEN, CDR2 SYDVKM. V lost 1 base and J lost 4, with 20 bases in between. The CDR3, as DNA: TGTGCCAGCAGTTTATCCCCCTTGCCGGGGAGGAGGTACGAGCAGTACTTC. Translated: CASSLSPLPGRRYEQYF.

This sequence joins TRBV7-2 and TRBJ1-3; TRBD1 is a possible D gene (6 bases). CDR3 length equals 16 residues. The V gene lost 3 bases and the J gene lost 0 bases, with 12 bases spanning the gap. Per germline, CDR1 SGHTA and CDR2 FQGNSA. The CDR3 DNA is TGTGCCAGCAGCTTTACTCGGGGGGCCTCTGGAAACACCATATATTTT. Its translation: CASSFTRGASGNTIYF.

This clonotype was recorded at least ten times. The chain uses TRBV20-1 and TRBJ2-5, with 9 bases lining up with TRBD2. The CDR3 has 14 amino acids. The junction had 10 bases not matched to a gene; V was cut back by 7 bases and J by 4 bases. The V gene's germline CDR1 is DFQATT and CDR2 SNEGSKA (reference sequence). The CDR3 sequence is CSVEAGGPGETQYF. CDR3 coding DNA: TGCAGTGTTGAGGCGGGAGGGCCAGGAGAGACCCAGTACTTC.

This clonotype came up many times. V gene TRBV5-1 combines with J gene TRBJ2-3; 11 bases agree with TRBD2. Trimming at V came to 0 bases and at J to 4 bases, leaving 7 bases not matched to a gene. CDR1 is SGHRS, CDR2 YFSETQ, per germline. This CDR3 has 17 amino acids. DNA of the CDR3: TGCGCCAGCAGCTTGGGTAGCGGGAGGGCCGGCGCAGATACGCAGTATTTT. Amino acids: CASSLGSGRAGADTQYF.

This rearrangement joins TRBV7-6 to TRBJ1-6; D gene uncertain. This CDR3 spans 15 amino acids. Deletions cut 1 base from V and 7 bases from J, with 11 bases between. The germline gives CDR1 SGHVS, CDR2 FNYEAQ. The CDR3 here is CASSLDVSKNSPLHF. CDR3 sequence (DNA): TGTGCCAGCAGCTTAGATGTCTCGAAGAATTCACCCCTCCACTTT.

This chain uses TRBV19 with TRBJ2-1, with D perhaps being TRBD1 or TRBD2 (5 bases each). The CDR3 runs 15 residues. With 4 bases removed from V and 2 bases from J, the gap between germline ends came to 12 bases. CDR1 is LNHDA, CDR2 SQIVND, per germline (reference sequence). DNA of the CDR3: TGTGCCAGTAGTACAATCCCGGGGCCCTACAATGAGCAGTTCTTC. It yields the protein CASSTIPGPYNEQFF.

This clonotype was found a few times. Because the CDR3's place on the DNA is in doubt, the DNA is left out and the CDR3 is given as listed by TCRdb. The genes are TRBV19 and TRBJ2-2. Germline CDR1 and CDR2: LNHDA and SQIVND (reference sequence). With termini counted, the CDR3 has 12 amino acids. The CDR3 here is CASSILAGELFF.

This clonotype came up a few times. The chain employs TRBV11-3 and TRBJ2-1; maybe TRBD1 (5 bases). V lost 1 base, J lost 7 bases, and 23 bases lay in between. Germline V lookup: CDR1 SGHNT, CDR2 YENEEA. The CDR3 extends over 18 amino acids. The CDR3 is CASSLVGIAGFLGNEQFF. Written as DNA, the CDR3 is TGTGCCAGCAGCTTAGTAGGAATCGCAGGGTTCTTGGGTAATGAGCAGTTCTTC.

The chain is built from TRBV27 and TRBJ2-2; 10 positions match TRBD1. Germline lookup yields CDR1 MNHEY and CDR2 SMNVEV (reference sequence). CDR3 length: 15 residues. J gave up 7 bases and V 4 bases, and 6 bases lay outside the gene matches. CDR3 loop: CASSSTGGRGGELFF. Here the CDR3 DNA reads TGTGCCAGCAGTTCGACAGGGGGCAGAGGCGGGGAGCTGTTTTTT.